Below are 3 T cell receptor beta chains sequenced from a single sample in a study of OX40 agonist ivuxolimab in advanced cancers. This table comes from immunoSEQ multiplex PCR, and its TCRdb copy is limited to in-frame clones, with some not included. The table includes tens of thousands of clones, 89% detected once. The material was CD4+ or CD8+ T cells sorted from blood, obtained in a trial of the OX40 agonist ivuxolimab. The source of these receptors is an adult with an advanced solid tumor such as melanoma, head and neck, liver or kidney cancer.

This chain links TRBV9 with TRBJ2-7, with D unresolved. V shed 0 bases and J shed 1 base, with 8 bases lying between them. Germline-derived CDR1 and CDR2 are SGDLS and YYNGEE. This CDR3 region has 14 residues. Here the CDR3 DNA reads TGTGCCAGCAGCGTAGAAGCGAGGTCCTACGAGCAGTACTTC. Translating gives CASSVEARSYEQYF.

CDR3 sequence (DNA): TGTGCCAGCAGTGACTTTACAGGGGAAAGCACCGGGGAGCTGTTTTTT. Translated: CASSDFTGESTGELFF. The V and J genes are TRBV6-4 and TRBJ2-2; 7 bases fit TRBD1. The V gene's germline CDR1 is MRHNA and CDR2 SNTAGT. The CDR3 is 16 amino acids. V was clipped by 1 base and J by 4 bases; unmatched bases: 6.

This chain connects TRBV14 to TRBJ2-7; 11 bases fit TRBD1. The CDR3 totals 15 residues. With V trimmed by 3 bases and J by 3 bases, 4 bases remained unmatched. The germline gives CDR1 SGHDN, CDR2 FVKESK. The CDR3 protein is CASSQRTGGGYEQYF. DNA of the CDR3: TGTGCCAGCAGCCAGAGGACAGGGGGCGGCTACGAGCAGTACTTC. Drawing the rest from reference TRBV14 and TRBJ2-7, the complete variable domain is EAGVTQFPSHSVIEKGQTVTLRCDPISGHDNLYWYRRVMGKEIKFLLHFVKESKQDESGMPNNRFLAERTGGTYSTLKVQPAELEDSGVYFCASSQRTGGGYEQYFGPGTRLTVT.